A selection of T cell receptor beta chains follows, all from one sample in a study of beta chain features in type 1 diabetes. Clones were read by immunoSEQ multiplex PCR, and TCRdb kept only the in-frame ones, dropping some. The data hold about 270,000 clones, with around an eighth observed a single time. The sequenced material came from naive CD4+ T cells from blood. These receptors came from a man aged 25-45 years with type 1 diabetes. CDR3s include the opening cysteine and the closing phenylalanine or tryptophan. Each record gives: CDR3 length, J gene, clone size, V gene, D gene, CDR3 protein, CDR3 DNA. D genes are given only for firm matches. Clone size is stated in some rows and not others, as once, few, many or a class when expanded.

cdr3_length: 13
j_call: TRBJ1-5
clone_size: NA
v_call: TRBV29-1
d_call: TRBD1
cdr3_aa: CSVKDRDNQPQHF
cdr3_nt: TGCAGCGTTAAAGACAGGGACAATCAGCCCCAGCATTTT

cdr3_length: 14
j_call: TRBJ2-1
clone_size: NA
v_call: TRBV5-1
d_call: TRBD2
cdr3_aa: CASSFTSGTNEQFF
cdr3_nt: TGCGCCAGCAGCTTCACTAGCGGGACCAATGAGCAGTTCTTC

cdr3_length: 11
j_call: TRBJ2-1
clone_size: few
v_call: TRBV6-5
d_call: TRBD1
cdr3_aa: CASSWGQLTFF
cdr3_nt: TGTGCCAGCAGTTGGGGACAGCTCACGTTCTTC

cdr3_length: 18
j_call: TRBJ2-3
clone_size: few
v_call: TRBV9
d_call: TRBD2
cdr3_aa: CASSVGTSGREATDTQYF
cdr3_nt: TGTGCCAGCAGCGTCGGGACTAGCGGGAGGGAGGCGACAGATACGCAGTATTTT

cdr3_length: 16
j_call: TRBJ2-2
clone_size: few
v_call: TRBV7-3
d_call: NA
cdr3_aa: CASSLNMGLHTGELFF
cdr3_nt: TGTGCCAGCAGCTTAAACATGGGACTCCACACCGGGGAGCTGTTTTTT

cdr3_length: 12
j_call: TRBJ2-3
clone_size: few
v_call: TRBV28
d_call: TRBD2
cdr3_aa: CASSSTSLAAYF
cdr3_nt: TGTGCCAGCAGTTCGACTAGCCTTGCAGCGTATTTT

cdr3_length: 15
j_call: TRBJ2-4
clone_size: NA
v_call: TRBV10-3
d_call: NA
cdr3_aa: CAISESGGPQNIQYF
cdr3_nt: TGTGCCATCAGTGAGTCGGGGGGACCCCAAAACATTCAGTACTTC

cdr3_length: 12
j_call: TRBJ2-3
clone_size: few
v_call: TRBV6-5
d_call: NA
cdr3_aa: CASSQAADTQYF
cdr3_nt: TGTGCCAGCTCGCAGGCCGCAGATACGCAGTATTTT

cdr3_length: 15
j_call: TRBJ2-7
clone_size: NA
v_call: TRBV28
d_call: NA
cdr3_aa: CASSLAGTAAYEQYF
cdr3_nt: TGTGCCAGCAGTTTGGCGGGGACTGCCGCCTACGAGCAGTACTTC

cdr3_length: 12
j_call: TRBJ2-1
clone_size: NA
v_call: TRBV10-3
d_call: NA
cdr3_aa: CAISETDNEQFF
cdr3_nt: TGTGCCATCAGTGAGACTGACAATGAGCAGTTCTTC

cdr3_length: 16
j_call: TRBJ2-1
clone_size: NA
v_call: TRBV27
d_call: NA
cdr3_aa: CASSLGPLVTGNEQFF
cdr3_nt: TGTGCCAGCAGTCTAGGCCCCTTAGTTACGGGGAATGAGCAGTTCTTC

cdr3_length: 12
j_call: TRBJ1-1
clone_size: NA
v_call: TRBV28
d_call: TRBD1
cdr3_aa: CASRTGGTEAFF
cdr3_nt: TGTGCCAGCAGGACAGGGGGCACTGAAGCTTTCTTT

cdr3_length: 16
j_call: TRBJ2-3
clone_size: NA
v_call: TRBV7-9
d_call: TRBD1
cdr3_aa: CASSSIGQGRTDTQYF
cdr3_nt: TGTGCCAGCAGCTCGATAGGACAGGGTCGCACAGATACGCAGTATTTT

cdr3_length: 16
j_call: TRBJ2-3
clone_size: few
v_call: TRBV9
d_call: TRBD2
cdr3_aa: CASSARLAGGSDTQYF
cdr3_nt: TGTGCCAGCAGCGCCCGACTAGCGGGAGGGTCGGATACGCAGTATTTT

cdr3_length: 16
j_call: TRBJ2-1
clone_size: few
v_call: TRBV18
d_call: TRBD2
cdr3_aa: CASSAIAGEGYNEQFF
cdr3_nt: TGTGCCAGCTCGGCGATAGCGGGAGAAGGCTACAATGAGCAGTTCTTC

cdr3_length: 15
j_call: TRBJ2-7
clone_size: NA
v_call: TRBV30
d_call: TRBD1
cdr3_aa: CAWSEGTGGTYEQYF
cdr3_nt: TGTGCCTGGAGTGAGGGGACAGGGGGCACCTACGAGCAGTACTTC

cdr3_length: 15
j_call: TRBJ2-7
clone_size: few
v_call: TRBV7-9
d_call: TRBD1
cdr3_aa: CASSLDGTGENEQYF
cdr3_nt: TGTGCCAGCAGCTTAGATGGGACAGGGGAGAACGAGCAGTACTTC

cdr3_length: 12
j_call: TRBJ2-7
clone_size: NA
v_call: TRBV7-2
d_call: NA
cdr3_aa: CASSLQGYEQYF
cdr3_nt: TGTGCCAGCAGCCTCCAGGGGTACGAGCAGTACTTC

cdr3_length: 14
j_call: TRBJ1-1
clone_size: NA
v_call: TRBV6-6
d_call: NA
cdr3_aa: CASSYSERGTEAFF
cdr3_nt: TGTGCCAGCAGTTACTCAGAAAGAGGGACTGAAGCTTTCTTT

cdr3_length: 15
j_call: TRBJ2-7
clone_size: NA
v_call: TRBV5-1
d_call: NA
cdr3_aa: CASSHGGGFRHEQYF
cdr3_nt: TGCGCCAGCAGCCACGGCGGGGGCTTCCGACACGAGCAGTACTTC

cdr3_length: 14
j_call: TRBJ2-2
clone_size: NA
v_call: TRBV5-1
d_call: NA
cdr3_aa: CASSSDRNTGELFF
cdr3_nt: TGCGCCAGCAGCTCGGACAGAAACACCGGGGAGCTGTTTTTT

cdr3_length: 14
j_call: TRBJ2-7
clone_size: few
v_call: TRBV6-5
d_call: TRBD1
cdr3_aa: CASSYRDRAYEQYF
cdr3_nt: TGTGCCAGCAGTTACCGGGACAGAGCCTACGAGCAGTACTTC

cdr3_length: 12
j_call: TRBJ2-7
clone_size: few
v_call: TRBV28
d_call: NA
cdr3_aa: CASQKTFYEQYF
cdr3_nt: TGTGCCAGCCAGAAAACCTTCTACGAGCAGTACTTC

cdr3_length: 15
j_call: TRBJ2-1
clone_size: few
v_call: TRBV19
d_call: TRBD2
cdr3_aa: CASSMGLAGVNEQFF
cdr3_nt: TGTGCCAGTAGTATGGGACTAGCGGGAGTCAATGAGCAGTTCTTC

cdr3_length: 12
j_call: TRBJ2-3
clone_size: few
v_call: TRBV6-5
d_call: NA
cdr3_aa: CASSYPRGTQYF
cdr3_nt: TGTGCCAGCAGTTACCCCCGCGGTACGCAGTATTTT

cdr3_length: 14
j_call: TRBJ1-5
clone_size: NA
v_call: TRBV7-2
d_call: NA
cdr3_aa: CASSLEGGVQPQHF
cdr3_nt: TGTGCCAGCAGCTTAGAAGGGGGTGTCCAGCCCCAGCATTTT

cdr3_length: 14
j_call: TRBJ2-5
clone_size: few
v_call: TRBV11-2
d_call: NA
cdr3_aa: CASRQNDSEETQYF
cdr3_nt: TGTGCCAGCAGGCAAAACGACAGTGAAGAGACCCAGTACTTC

cdr3_length: 16
j_call: TRBJ2-3
clone_size: NA
v_call: TRBV14
d_call: NA
cdr3_aa: CASSPPGDGLTDTQYF
cdr3_nt: TGTGCCAGCAGCCCGCCGGGGGACGGCCTCACAGATACGCAGTATTTT

cdr3_length: 15
j_call: TRBJ2-3
clone_size: NA
v_call: TRBV5-4
d_call: NA
cdr3_aa: CASSLGRGDTDTQYF
cdr3_nt: TGTGCCAGCAGCTTGGGTCGGGGAGATACAGATACGCAGTATTTT

cdr3_length: 14
j_call: TRBJ2-1
clone_size: NA
v_call: TRBV29-1
d_call: NA
cdr3_aa: CSVDRRRPYNEQFF
cdr3_nt: TGCAGCGTTGATCGGCGGCGTCCCTACAATGAGCAGTTCTTC

cdr3_length: 15
j_call: TRBJ1-5
clone_size: NA
v_call: TRBV2
d_call: TRBD1
cdr3_aa: CASRGDRAWNQPQHF
cdr3_nt: TGTGCCAGCAGGGGGGACAGGGCGTGGAATCAGCCCCAGCATTTT

cdr3_length: 15
j_call: TRBJ2-1
clone_size: NA
v_call: TRBV18
d_call: TRBD2
cdr3_aa: CASSREREVGAEQFF
cdr3_nt: TGTGCCAGCTCACGCGAGCGGGAGGTGGGCGCTGAGCAGTTCTTC

cdr3_length: 16
j_call: TRBJ1-1
clone_size: NA
v_call: TRBV7-9
d_call: TRBD1
cdr3_aa: CASSLGGGGMNTEAFF
cdr3_nt: TGTGCCAGCAGCTTAGGAGGGGGCGGCATGAACACTGAAGCTTTCTTT

cdr3_length: 14
j_call: TRBJ1-1
clone_size: few
v_call: TRBV7-2
d_call: NA
cdr3_aa: CASSPGAANTEAFF
cdr3_nt: TGTGCCAGCAGTCCAGGGGCGGCGAACACTGAAGCTTTCTTT

cdr3_length: 12
j_call: TRBJ2-7
clone_size: NA
v_call: TRBV6-1
d_call: TRBD2
cdr3_aa: CASTSESYEQYF
cdr3_nt: TGTGCCAGTACTAGCGAGTCCTACGAGCAGTACTTC

cdr3_length: 15
j_call: TRBJ2-1
clone_size: few
v_call: TRBV5-6
d_call: TRBD1
cdr3_aa: CASSVPGQGYNEQFF
cdr3_nt: TGTGCCAGCAGCGTACCGGGACAGGGATACAATGAGCAGTTCTTC

cdr3_length: 14
j_call: TRBJ1-1
clone_size: few
v_call: TRBV7-8
d_call: NA
cdr3_aa: CASSLALGDTEAFF
cdr3_nt: TGTGCCAGCAGCTTAGCGCTCGGGGACACTGAAGCTTTCTTT

cdr3_length: 13
j_call: TRBJ1-2
clone_size: few
v_call: TRBV6-5
d_call: NA
cdr3_aa: CASSPYRLYGYTF
cdr3_nt: TGTGCCAGCAGCCCCTACCGACTCTATGGCTACACCTTC

cdr3_length: 14
j_call: TRBJ2-7
clone_size: few
v_call: TRBV2
d_call: NA
cdr3_aa: CASSSPRGSYEQYF
cdr3_nt: TGTGCCAGCAGTTCACCTCGGGGCTCCTACGAGCAGTACTTC

cdr3_length: 13
j_call: TRBJ1-5
clone_size: few
v_call: TRBV30
d_call: NA
cdr3_aa: CAWQTGLNQPQHF
cdr3_nt: TGTGCCTGGCAAACAGGGCTCAATCAGCCCCAGCATTTT

cdr3_length: 12
j_call: TRBJ2-1
clone_size: few
v_call: TRBV7-9
d_call: NA
cdr3_aa: CASSLSYNEQFF
cdr3_nt: TGTGCCAGCAGCTTATCTTACAATGAGCAGTTCTTC

cdr3_length: 13
j_call: TRBJ1-1
clone_size: NA
v_call: TRBV5-4
d_call: NA
cdr3_aa: CASGGGLNTEAFF
cdr3_nt: TGTGCCAGCGGAGGAGGGTTGAACACTGAAGCTTTCTTT

cdr3_length: 14
j_call: TRBJ2-5
clone_size: NA
v_call: TRBV29-1
d_call: TRBD1
cdr3_aa: CSVAGTGRQETQYF
cdr3_nt: TGCAGCGTCGCCGGGACAGGGAGGCAAGAGACCCAGTACTTC

cdr3_length: 15
j_call: TRBJ1-2
clone_size: few
v_call: TRBV5-6
d_call: TRBD1
cdr3_aa: CASSAKGGSPRGYTF
cdr3_nt: TGTGCCAGCAGTGCGAAAGGGGGCTCTCCGCGTGGCTACACCTTC

cdr3_length: 14
j_call: TRBJ2-1
clone_size: few
v_call: TRBV27
d_call: TRBD2
cdr3_aa: CASSSGRTYNEQFF
cdr3_nt: TGTGCCAGCAGTAGCGGGAGGACCTACAATGAGCAGTTCTTC

cdr3_length: 13
j_call: TRBJ2-7
clone_size: NA
v_call: TRBV30
d_call: TRBD1
cdr3_aa: CAWSRDRRYEQYF
cdr3_nt: TGTGCCTGGAGCCGGGACAGAAGGTACGAGCAGTACTTC

cdr3_length: 16
j_call: TRBJ2-7
clone_size: NA
v_call: TRBV28
d_call: TRBD2
cdr3_aa: CASSLSRAGASHEQYF
cdr3_nt: TGTGCCAGCAGTTTGTCTCGAGCGGGGGCCTCTCACGAGCAGTACTTC

cdr3_length: 15
j_call: TRBJ1-5
clone_size: few
v_call: TRBV6-1
d_call: NA
cdr3_aa: CASIQYRGSNQPQHF
cdr3_nt: TGTGCCAGCATCCAGTACCGCGGGAGCAATCAGCCCCAGCATTTT

cdr3_length: 14
j_call: TRBJ2-4
clone_size: NA
v_call: TRBV28
d_call: TRBD2
cdr3_aa: CASSLAGAKNIQYF
cdr3_nt: TGTGCCAGCAGCCTAGCGGGCGCCAAAAACATTCAGTACTTC

cdr3_length: 15
j_call: TRBJ2-7
clone_size: NA
v_call: TRBV7-8
d_call: TRBD1
cdr3_aa: CASSLRRTGDGEQYF
cdr3_nt: TGTGCCAGCAGCTTACGTCGCACAGGGGACGGCGAGCAGTACTTC

cdr3_length: 13
j_call: TRBJ2-7
clone_size: few
v_call: TRBV5-1
d_call: NA
cdr3_aa: CASSLEGTSRRYF
cdr3_nt: TGCGCCAGCAGTCTGGAGGGGACCAGCAGAAGGTACTTC

cdr3_length: 14
j_call: TRBJ2-7
clone_size: few
v_call: TRBV5-1
d_call: TRBD1
cdr3_aa: CASSSMTGGNEQYF
cdr3_nt: TGCGCCAGCAGCTCAATGACAGGGGGGAACGAGCAGTACTTC

cdr3_length: 15
j_call: TRBJ2-3
clone_size: NA
v_call: TRBV5-1
d_call: NA
cdr3_aa: CASSLPTGITDTQYF
cdr3_nt: TGCGCCAGCAGCTTGCCCACGGGGATCACAGATACGCAGTATTTT